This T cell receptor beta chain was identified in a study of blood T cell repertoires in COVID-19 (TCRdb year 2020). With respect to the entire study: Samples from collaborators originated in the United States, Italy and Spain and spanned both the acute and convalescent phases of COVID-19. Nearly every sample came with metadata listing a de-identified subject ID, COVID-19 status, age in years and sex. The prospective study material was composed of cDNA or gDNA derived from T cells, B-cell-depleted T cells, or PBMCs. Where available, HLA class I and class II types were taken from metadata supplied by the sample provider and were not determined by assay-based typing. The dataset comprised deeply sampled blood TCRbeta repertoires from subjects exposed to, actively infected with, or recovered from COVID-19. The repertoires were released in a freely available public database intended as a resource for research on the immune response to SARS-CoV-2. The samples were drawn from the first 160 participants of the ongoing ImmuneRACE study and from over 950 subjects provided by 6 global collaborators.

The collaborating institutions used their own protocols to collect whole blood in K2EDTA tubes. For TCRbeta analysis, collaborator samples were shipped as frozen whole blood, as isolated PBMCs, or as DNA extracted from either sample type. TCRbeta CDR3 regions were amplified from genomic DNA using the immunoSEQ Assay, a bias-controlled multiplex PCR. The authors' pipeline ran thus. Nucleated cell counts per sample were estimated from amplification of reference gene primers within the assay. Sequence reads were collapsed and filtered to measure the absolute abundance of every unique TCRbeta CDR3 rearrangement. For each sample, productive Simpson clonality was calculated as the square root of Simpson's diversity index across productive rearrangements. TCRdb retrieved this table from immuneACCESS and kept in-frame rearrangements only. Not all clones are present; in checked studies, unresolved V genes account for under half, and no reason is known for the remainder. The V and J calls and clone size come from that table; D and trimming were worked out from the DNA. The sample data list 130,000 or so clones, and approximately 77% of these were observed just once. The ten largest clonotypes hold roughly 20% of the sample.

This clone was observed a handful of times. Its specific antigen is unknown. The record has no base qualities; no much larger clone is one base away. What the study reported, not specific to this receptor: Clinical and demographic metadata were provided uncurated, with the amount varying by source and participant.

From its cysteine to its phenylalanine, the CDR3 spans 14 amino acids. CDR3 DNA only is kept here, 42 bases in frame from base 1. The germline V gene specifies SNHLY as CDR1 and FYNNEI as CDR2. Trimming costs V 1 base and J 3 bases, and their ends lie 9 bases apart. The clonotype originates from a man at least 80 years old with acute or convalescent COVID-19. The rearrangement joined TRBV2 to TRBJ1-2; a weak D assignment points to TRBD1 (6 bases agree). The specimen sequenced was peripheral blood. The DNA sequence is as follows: TGTGCCAGCAGTGAAGGCAGGGGAGACTATGGCTACACCTTC. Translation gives CASSEGRGDYGYTF.